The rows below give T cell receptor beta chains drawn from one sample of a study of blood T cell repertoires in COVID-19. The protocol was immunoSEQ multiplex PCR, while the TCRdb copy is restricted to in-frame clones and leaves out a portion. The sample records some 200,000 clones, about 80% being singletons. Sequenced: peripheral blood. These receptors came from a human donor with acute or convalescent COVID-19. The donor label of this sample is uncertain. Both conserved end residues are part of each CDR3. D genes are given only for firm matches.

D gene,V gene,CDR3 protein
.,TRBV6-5,CASSSRVLTGELFF
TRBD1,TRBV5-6,CASSLGQATTGANVLTF
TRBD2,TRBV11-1,CASSIGTSGTYEQYF
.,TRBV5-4,CASSLVGGSEQYF
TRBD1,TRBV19,CASNPTGAANYGYTF
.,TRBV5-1,CASSQGGQYRYTF
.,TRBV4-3,CASSQGGGPYEQYF
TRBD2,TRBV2,CASSLLAGGHYEQYF
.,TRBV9,CASSRSRQNNSPLHF
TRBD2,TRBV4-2,CASSQVTGGPNEQFF
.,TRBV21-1,CASSKKRNEQFF
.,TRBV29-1,CSVQNPDRYYEQYF
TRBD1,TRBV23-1,CASSQSMGTAEPLTSSGNTIYF
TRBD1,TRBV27,CASRTGGSNQPQHF
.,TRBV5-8,CASSPGLARTGEQFF
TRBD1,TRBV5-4,CASTLSGGALNTGELFF
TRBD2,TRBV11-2,CASRATSDAGNEQFF
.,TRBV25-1,CASSGRGGRGTTNEKLFF
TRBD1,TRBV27,CASSLSRDRGRVTLHF
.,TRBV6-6,CASSYSQGGIQAFF
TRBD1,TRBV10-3,CAIRGTVGNTIYF
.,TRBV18,CASSPLPSSTDTQYF
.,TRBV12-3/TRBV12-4,CASSLKWSEVTF
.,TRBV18,CASSPTDSFYEQYF
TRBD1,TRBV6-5,CASVWTGSYEQYF
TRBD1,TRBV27,CASSLGTGTYNEQFF
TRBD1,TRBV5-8,CASSLGTGGNPGTDTQYF
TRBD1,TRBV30,CAWRTGGADTIYF
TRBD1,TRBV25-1,CASSATLGQGVGPYEQYF
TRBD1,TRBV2,CASKIGQGNTEAFF
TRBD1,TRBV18,CASSPGTGGYNEQFF
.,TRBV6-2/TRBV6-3,CASSYPGDNEQFF
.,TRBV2,CAGKQGTGNTIYF
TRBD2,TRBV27,CASSSPSGSSYNEQFF
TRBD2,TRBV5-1,CASSLSAGGAEQYF
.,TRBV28,CASSNNGELFF
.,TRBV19,CASSIGQLQFF
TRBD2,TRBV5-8,CASSLVLAGDRQFF
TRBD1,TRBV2,CASSKTGGGETQYF
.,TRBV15,CATSRALYSPLHF
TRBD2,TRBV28,CASSPGGNKNTGELFF
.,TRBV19,CASSMTRDHEAFF
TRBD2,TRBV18,CASSPPGLGTAGELFF
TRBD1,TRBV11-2,CASSFPTGQGHGELFF
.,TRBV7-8,CASSAGAGYNSPLHF
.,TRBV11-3,CASSPTSGAYEQYF
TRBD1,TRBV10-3,CAISRDRGFGGYTF
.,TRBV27,CASSLQGVGEKLFF
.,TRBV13,CASSLGGTPYNEQFF
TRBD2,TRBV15,CATSSLTLAGVRTDTQYF
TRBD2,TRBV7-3,CASSFTLAAEQFF
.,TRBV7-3,CASSLNYQNNEQFF
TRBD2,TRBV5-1,CASRRGLAGLEQFF